The sequence of this T cell receptor beta chain was determined in a study of cytomegalovirus exposure and HLA in healthy donors (dated by TCRdb to 2015 to 2018). With respect to the entire study: An earlier analysis of some 600 of the donors reported about 280 Gb of sequence data and 117 million unique TCR beta sequences obtained from approximately 180 million T cells. An early release that covered fewer than 800 HLA-typed donors contained about 300 gigabases of sequencing data and 80 million or so unique TCR sequences. Among the 398 genotyped donors, approximately 77% belonged to the genetic ancestry cluster associated with self-reported Caucasian donors. The aim of the study was to test whether cataloging public T cell receptors could identify signatures of past pathogen exposure. The study profiled the T cell repertoires of approximately 700 subjects by immunosequencing and related them to cytomegalovirus serostatus. Along with the approximately 700-subject first cohort, a separate validation cohort of over a hundred different subjects was used. To predict cytomegalovirus infection status, the study combined high-throughput TCR immunosequencing, statistical association of individual TCRs with disease status, and machine learning. In a later analysis, previously published TCR beta repertoires from 550 to 700 donors were re-analyzed and high-resolution HLA genotyping was added so that TCR occurrence patterns could be studied. In the later analysis, no new phenotypic data were used to find candidate immune exposures; instead, reliance was placed on TCR beta sequences and their occurrence across donors. An earlier analysis of approximately 640 of the donors applied high-throughput TCR beta sequencing to assess whether each TCR beta V gene segment acted as functional or pseudogenic. Donor age, sex, ethnicity and CMV serostatus were collected together with the repertoire data. In a later genetic analysis, genome-wide SNP genotypes for about 55% of the roughly 700 donors were used, and that subset was treated as a discovery cohort. All discovery cohort repertoires had been generated using a single sequencing platform. Both class I and class II loci were covered by HLA typing, at four-digit resolution. Typing coverage differed by locus: A, B, C, DRB1 and DQB1 were typed in roughly 620-640 donors, DQA1 in about 500, DPA1 in 600 to 610, and DPB1 in 450 to 480. Roughly five DR-DQ haplotypes were handled as single units for association and clustering because linkage in the cohort was strong. Among some 400 genotyped donors of the cohort, an average of about 240,000 unique TCR beta nucleotide sequences was sequenced per donor, of which about 20% were non-productive. Here is what the overall study found, with its caveats: It was suggested by the authors that the approach could potentially be generalized to other disease states and immunological phenotypes. The cohort was sequenced for TCR beta chains only, and without alpha or paired-chain data the features that could be detected were limited. Because counts were too low, roughly 16 rarely observed V segments, including chromosome 9 orphons, were left out of the earlier analysis of about 500 of the donors. The sequencing pipeline was judged likely to have produced a cluster of highly shared sequence variants as a technical artifact. In a later analysis, over 15,000 TCR beta sequences were associated with specific HLA alleles at a false discovery rate of 0.05. According to a later analysis, most CMV-associated TCR beta chains appeared to be HLA-restricted, and the HLA associations seemed to be driven largely by CMV exposure. A later genetic analysis associated a missense DCLRE1C variant with V-gene and J-gene trimming of TCR beta chains, and an independent cohort replicated the association. Most TCR sequences were seen in very few donors, while some public TCRs were found in many individuals. According to a later genetic analysis, donors in an Asian-associated ancestry cluster had fewer N-insertions in productive TCRs than the approximately 700-donor mean. In the study, 150 to 200 TCR beta chains were listed as associated with cytomegalovirus. Correlated functional status among segregating V segments might reflect linkage disequilibrium, but an unknown experimental factor could not be ruled out. Several of the top co-occurrence clusters appeared to be linked to parvovirus B19, influenza, CMV and Epstein-Barr virus, according to a later analysis. The classifier was reported to diagnose cytomegalovirus status with high specificity and sensitivity in both the original cohort and the validation cohort. In an earlier analysis of around 600 of the donors, most TCR beta V segments appeared in productive rearrangements about 87% or about 30% of the time, broadly matching IMGT annotations. When HLA alleles, especially DR and DQ, strongly co-occurred, attributing TCR associations to individual alleles was difficult. In a later analysis, HLA-associated TCR beta chains were found to be more clonally expanded and to have lower generation probabilities than equally common non-associated chains. In a later analysis, the rate of TCR association differed among HLA loci, with DRB1 alleles having the most associated TCRs and HLA-C alleles having the fewest. Because some donors lacked HLA typing at each locus, the association tests relied only on the typed subset. Presence/absence analyses assumed roughly uniform sequencing depth across donors, an assumption that may not hold. In vitro tests confirmed that three of the cytomegalovirus-associated TCR beta chains recognize cytomegalovirus antigens. A further reported finding was that TCR beta sequences accurately predicted the HLA-A and HLA-B alleles for most subjects in the first cohort. Some IMGT-functional V segments, including TRBV6-2 and TRBV6-3, could not be distinguished by the 87-base-pair reads and were therefore excluded. Immune exposure information for the cohort was limited to CMV serostatus.

Preparation of the library involved the immunoSEQ multiplex PCR assay. A mixture of 60 forward primers for TCR Vbeta segments and 13 reverse primers for TCR Jbeta segments was used in the multiplex PCR. Amplification of the CDR3 region of rearranged TCR beta genes was performed with a multiplex PCR assay on genomic DNA. The amplified TCR beta libraries were sequenced on the Illumina HiSeq System as 87-base-pair reads. In the paper's pipeline: A later analysis tallied tens of millions of unique TCR beta chains across the 700 or so repertoires, and some 12 million of those chains were shared by two or more donors. A nearest-neighbor algorithm error-corrected the raw reads and collapsed the reads into unique sequences, merging closely related sequences to remove PCR and sequencing errors. Alignment of CDR3 sequences to IMGT reference sequences was used to assign V, D and J gene segments. Each retained sequence needed at least a six-nucleotide match to both a V gene segment and a J gene segment. Rearrangements were classified as productive when the CDR3 lacked stop codons and remained in frame with V and J, and all other rearrangements were classified as non-productive. CDR3 was defined by IMGT convention, running from the second conserved V-encoded cysteine to the conserved J-encoded phenylalanine. In an earlier analysis of 587 of the donors, sequences lacking an unambiguous match to a single V gene segment were excluded. An earlier analysis of several hundred of the donors classified V segments as functional when productive rearrangements were above 56.7% and as segregating when the standard deviation between donors was above 5%. To diagnose cytomegalovirus status from the catalog of TCR beta chain sequences, a statistical classification framework was built. V and J gene assignment, in a later analysis, came from comparing TCR nucleotide sequences with IMGT/GENE-DB human TR gene sequences. The TCRdist pipeline was used in a later analysis to assign CDR3 sequences and most-parsimonious VDJ recombination scenarios. In a later analysis, every TCR beta chain was defined by the combination of its CDR3 amino acid sequence and its V-gene family, and reads without a unique V-gene family were dropped. In a later analysis, approximately 590 highly shared, low-generation-probability nucleotide sequences were removed to address suspected cross-contamination and a sequencing artifact. In a later analysis, a clonal expansion index was calculated for each public chain from normalized within-repertoire ranks of inferred template counts. In a later analysis, generation probabilities were computed with a VDJ recombination model fitted to out-of-frame rearrangements, and the resulting probabilities were checked against IGoR. A later analysis scored TCR-TCR, TCR-HLA and TCR-CMV co-occurrence with hypergeometric tests, applying a repertoire-size bias correction to TCR pairs. To estimate false discovery rates, a later analysis permuted the HLA or CMV assignments 20 times. In a later analysis, co-occurring TCRs were grouped using DBSCAN, and TCRdist sequence similarity was added for clustering within HLA-allele-positive subsets. Co-occurrence clustering excluded repertoires with fewer than 30,000 or more than 120,000 public chains, plus five with anomalous nucleotide sharing. TCRdb re-hosts the immuneACCESS table, in-frame sequences only. Its copies lack some clones; in the studies checked, an unresolved V gene accounts for under half of them, and the cause for the rest is not known. V and J calls and clone size are as listed in that table; D and trimming were resolved from the DNA. The sample table holds 70,000 to 95,000 clones, of which around 75% were seen once. Of the sample, roughly 2% is held by the ten largest clones.

The cohort consisted of 600 to 700 healthy bone marrow donors. Cohort members were all nominally healthy when sampled, although unrecorded immune exposures were likely present. The donor was CMV seronegative and was included in the group of around 320 seronegative cohort members. Each donor provided a peripheral blood sample, and peripheral blood mononuclear cells were used for TCR beta sequencing. The Qiagen DNeasy Blood Extraction Kit was used to extract genomic DNA from the blood cell samples. As concerns this clone: Its antigen remains undetermined. No per-base quality is available; no much larger clone lies one base away.

In the germline V gene, CDR1 corresponds to SGHDT and CDR2 to YYEEEE. After removal of 6 bases from V and 7 bases from J, the junction retains 12 bases not matched to a gene. Including the terminal cysteine and phenylalanine, the CDR3 comprises 15 residues. The only DNA kept is the CDR3, 45 bases in frame from the first base. Sequencing was done on a sample of PBMCs. The receptor was isolated from a middle-aged man in good health and CMV-seronegative. The chain links TRBV5-6 with TRBJ1-4, with 7 bases aligning to TRBD1. DNA sequence: TGTGCCAGCAACCAAGTCGGGACAGACCCTGAAAAACTGTTTTTT. Its protein reads: CASNQVGTDPEKLFF.